This T cell receptor beta chain was profiled in a study of tumor and adjacent non-tumor tissue in lung cancer. For the study at large: On average, productive TCRbeta reads reached about 4.17 million per sample. Whole-study findings and limits: Tumor repertoires had a smaller top 100 clone share than normal lung.

Germline loops: CDR1 DFQATT, CDR2 SNEGSKA (reference sequence). The CDR3 extends over 12 amino acids. Three rounds of nested PCR, following a modified ARM-PCR protocol, produced the TCRbeta library. TCRdb re-derived calls from the multiplex PCR reads in MiXCR, one entry per CDR3 protein. The table records 200,000 or so distinct CDR3 sequences, approximately 74% of them present only once. No cell sorting was done before RNA was extracted from the tissue. Comments on this clonotype: Its matching antigen is unknown. Mismatch with germline at one junction end may stem from a read error.

This sequence joins TRBV20-1 and TRBJ1-5; the D is unclear. The sequenced sample was lung tumor tissue. This receptor was taken from a man aged 55 to 70 with non-small cell lung cancer. CDR3 sequence: CSVIEGGQLQHF. CDR3 in DNA: TGCAGTGTTATAGAAGGCGGTCAGCTCCAGCATTTT.